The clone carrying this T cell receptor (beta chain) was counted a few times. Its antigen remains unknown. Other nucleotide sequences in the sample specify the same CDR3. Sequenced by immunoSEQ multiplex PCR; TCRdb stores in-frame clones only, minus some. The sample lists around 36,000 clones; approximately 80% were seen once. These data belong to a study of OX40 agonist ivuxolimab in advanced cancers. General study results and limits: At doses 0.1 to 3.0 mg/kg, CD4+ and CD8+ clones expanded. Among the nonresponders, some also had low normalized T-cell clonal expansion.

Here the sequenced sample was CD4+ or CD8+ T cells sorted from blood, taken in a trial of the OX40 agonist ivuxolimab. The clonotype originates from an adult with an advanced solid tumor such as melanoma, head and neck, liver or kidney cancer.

CDR3: CASGLGTGDQPQHF. Written as DNA, the CDR3 is TGTGCTAGTGGTTTGGGCACAGGGGATCAGCCCCAGCATTTT. The chain joins TRBV12-5 to TRBJ1-5, with 7 bases aligning to TRBD1. The CDR3 has 14 residues. The V segment lost 1 base and the J segment 5 bases; nucleotides outside the gene matches: 2. The germline CDR1 and CDR2 sequences are LGHNT and FRNRAP.